What follows are 10 T cell receptor beta chains derived from one specimen sequenced in a study of blood T cell repertoires in COVID-19. The assay was immunoSEQ multiplex PCR, and TCRdb's table has in-frame clones only and misses some. The sample holds 250,000 or so clones, more than 75% seen once. Sequencing used PBMCs or T cells enriched from blood (not recorded which). The receptors were gathered from a woman between 45 and 65 years old who had recovered from COVID-19.

The chain uses TRBV27 and TRBJ2-1, with TRBD1 matching over 7 bases. This CDR3 spans 15 amino acids. CDR1 MNHEY and CDR2 SMNVEV come from the germline V gene (reference sequence). The trim removed 8 bases at V and 3 bases at J, leaving 10 bases unmatched. CDR3 in DNA: TGTGCCAGCCGGAAAGGGACAGATAGCTACAATGAGCAGTTCTTC. Residues: CASRKGTDSYNEQFF.

This clone has more than one count but fewer than ten. The chain links TRBV7-2 to TRBJ2-3; 9 bases are a match to TRBD2. The CDR3 covers 15 residues. Germline CDR1 is SGHTA and CDR2 is FQGNSA. Trimming took 1 base from V and 5 from J; bases not matched to a gene: 4. Written as DNA, the CDR3 is TGTGCCAGCAGCTTAGATAGCGGGGGACGAGATACGCAGTATTTT. It yields the protein CASSLDSGGRDTQYF.

The chain uses TRBV24-1 and TRBJ2-7; 9 bases align to TRBD2. CDR1 KGHDR and CDR2 SFDVKD come from the germline V gene. The CDR3 has 17 residues. Germline trimming cut 2 bases from V and 6 bases from J; bases unmatched to any gene: 13. This CDR3 is CATSDSLGLATSGEQYF. CDR3 nucleotide sequence: TGTGCCACCAGTGATTCCCTAGGACTAGCGACGAGCGGCGAGCAGTACTTC.

This clone occurred once. This chain uses TRBV5-6 with TRBJ1-3; D not certain. The CDR3 consists of 16 residues. V was shortened by 0 bases and J by 2 bases, with 12 bases between the two germline ends. The V gene's germline CDR1 is SGHDT and CDR2 YYEEEE. The CDR3 region is CASSLGRFWAGNTIYF. Written as DNA, the CDR3 is TGTGCCAGCAGCTTGGGGCGGTTCTGGGCTGGAAACACCATATATTTT.

This clone appeared a single time. This sequence joins TRBV4-3 and TRBJ2-2; tentatively, D is TRBD2 (5 bases). The CDR3 runs 17 residues. Looked up from germline, CDR1 is LGHNA and CDR2 is YSLEER. V dropped 3 bases and J dropped 3 bases, with 17 bases sitting between them. The DNA for the CDR3 is TGCGCCAGCAGCCAGGAATCCCCTAGCTTCGACACCGGGGAGCTGTTTTTT. Its translation: CASSQESPSFDTGELFF.

This rearrangement joins TRBV10-3 to TRBJ2-1; tentative D call: TRBD2 (7 bases). The CDR3 spans 19 residues. Germline-derived CDR1 and CDR2 are ENHRY and SYGVKD. Trimming pared 3 bases from V and 2 bases from J, leaving 23 bases between. CDR3: CAISDSLGGGGFPYNEQFF. The CDR3 DNA follows: TGTGCCATCAGTGACTCATTGGGGGGGGGCGGTTTCCCCTACAATGAGCAGTTCTTC.

The chain recombines TRBV7-2 with TRBJ2-7; TRBD1 is a possible D gene (5 bases). Germline V gives CDR1 SGHTA, CDR2 FQGNSA. Trimming stripped 1 base from V and 7 bases from J, with 11 bases between. The CDR3 contains 13 residues. The CDR3 spells CASSLDPGMEQYF. The CDR3 coding sequence is TGTGCCAGCAGCTTAGACCCAGGGATGGAGCAGTACTTC.

The J gene is TRBJ2-7, the V gene TRBV9; 7 positions match TRBD2. V trimming: 3 bases; J trimming: 2 bases; junction bases outside the gene matches: 2. This CDR3 spans 13 amino acids. Germline V CDR1 and CDR2: SGDLS, YYNGEE. CDR3 nucleotides: TGTGCCAGCAGCGCAGGACTAGCCTACGAGCAGTACTTC. Protein: CASSAGLAYEQYF.

This sequence joins TRBV28 and TRBJ1-2; no reliable D call. The CDR3 runs to 13 residues. V lost 3 bases, J lost 4 bases, and 9 bases lay in between. The germline gives CDR1 MDHEN, CDR2 SYDVKM. CDR3 sequence (DNA): TGTGCCAGCAGTTTGAGGGTCCTCTATGGCTACACCTTC. This translates into CASSLRVLYGYTF.

The chain carries TRBV19 and TRBJ2-2, with a tentative D call TRBD1 (5 bases). The CDR3 has 17 amino acids. CDR1 is LNHDA, CDR2 SQIVND, per germline (reference sequence). V was pared by 3 bases and J by 1 base, with 15 bases between. CDR3 DNA: TGTGCCAGTAGTATCCCAGGGCAGGGAAGGAACACCGGGGAGCTGTTTTTT. Amino acid sequence: CASSIPGQGRNTGELFF. The variable domain in full, completed from reference TRBV19 and TRBJ2-2, reads DGGITQSPKYLFRKEGQNVTLSCEQNLNHDAMYWYRQDPGQGLRLIYYSQIVNDFQKGDIAEGYSVSREKKESFPLTVTSAQKNPTAFYLCASSIPGQGRNTGELFFGEGSRLTVL.